This T cell receptor (beta chain) was recovered during a study of blood T cell repertoires in COVID-19 (dated by TCRdb to the early 2020s). As for the study more broadly: Samples covering the acute and convalescent phases of COVID-19 were provided by collaborators in the United States, Italy and Spain. Subjects who had been exposed to COVID-19, were actively infected with it, or had recovered from it provided the deeply sampled blood TCRbeta repertoires that made up the dataset. The prospective study material was composed of cDNA or gDNA derived from T cells, B-cell-depleted T cells, or PBMCs. Where HLA class I and class II types were available, the types were taken from metadata supplied by the sample provider, not from assay-based typing. The repertoires were made available in a free public database intended to serve as a resource for research on the immune response to SARS-CoV-2. Sample metadata almost always included a de-identified subject ID, COVID-19 status, age in years and sex. The samples were drawn from two sources: the first 160 participants of the ongoing ImmuneRACE study, and some 1,300 subjects contributed by 6 global collaborators.

On this clone: Its antigen has not been determined. There are no base qualities to consult, and no much larger clone falls within one base.

Findings and caveats that apply to the study as a whole: How much clinical and demographic metadata was included differed by source and by participant, and the metadata was provided uncurated.

Another Seattle source contributed samples from volunteer blood donors who had recovered from COVID-19. Collaborating institutions collected whole blood in K2EDTA tubes following their own protocols. For TCRbeta analysis, collaborator samples were shipped as frozen whole blood, as isolated PBMCs, or as DNA extracted from either sample type. Trimming removed 0 bases from V and 7 bases from J, leaving 15 bases between the germline ends. CDR1 and CDR2, looked up from the germline V gene (reference sequence), are SEHNR and FQNEAQ. There are 15 amino acids in the CDR3, from cysteine to phenylalanine inclusive. The read is trimmed to its CDR3 DNA, 45 bases read in frame from base 1. TCRbeta CDR3 regions were amplified from genomic DNA using the immunoSEQ Assay, a bias-controlled multiplex PCR. On the authors' methods: The number of nucleated cells in each sample was estimated from the amplification of reference gene primers within the assay. Sequence reads were collapsed and filtered to measure the absolute abundance of every unique TCRbeta CDR3 rearrangement. For each sample, productive Simpson clonality was calculated as the square root of Simpson's diversity index across productive rearrangements. TCRdb took over this immuneACCESS table, retaining in-frame rearrangements with V and J assigned. Such tables are incomplete; in checked studies, under half of the missing clones stem from an unresolved V gene, and the remainder is unexplained. V and J calls and clone size are those listed in that table; D and trimming were worked out from the DNA. The sample records 200,000 to 300,000 clones, roughly nine tenths of which are singletons. About 7% of the sample belongs to the ten largest clones.

The sequence derives from a man in his 60s who had recovered from COVID-19. The chain was built from TRBV7-9 and TRBJ1-2; tentative D gene TRBD1, with 6 bases matching. Sequenced sample: peripheral blood. In nucleotide form, the sequence is TGTGCCAGCAGCTTAGCGGCCTCGCTGGGGGCTGGCTACACCTTC. It is translated as CASSLAASLGAGYTF.